This T cell receptor (beta chain) was obtained from a study of shared clonotypes between healthy human individuals. Study-wide findings and caveats: Donor clonotype sharing was expected to depend on sequencing depth.

CD8 cells classed as naive were CD45RO-negative and positively selected for CCR7, excluding terminally differentiated effector memory CD45RA+ cells. Comments on this clone: Its antigen remains unidentified.

Clones were sequenced by immunoSEQ multiplex PCR, and TCRdb holds only the in-frame ones, with some missing. Counted here are about 680,000 clones, about 90% occurring once; the ten biggest clones make up 24%. CDR1 SGHTA and CDR2 FQGNSA come from the germline V gene. The CDR3 covers 13 residues. The V end lost 1 base, the J end lost 10 bases, and 11 bases lay between the germline ends. The sequence came from a man aged 25 to 40 in good health. The gene calls are TRBV7-2 and TRBJ2-1; D uncertain. The sequenced sample was naive CD8+ T cells sorted from blood. In nucleotides, the CDR3 is TGTGCCAGCAGCTTAGGTCCTTCAAGGGAGCAGTTCTTC. Translated, it gives CASSLGPSREQFF.